One and the same sample provided the 12 T cell receptor beta chains below, sequenced in a study of radiotherapy plus CTLA-4 blockade in lung cancer. Profiled with immunoSEQ multiplex PCR; TCRdb holds only in-frame clones, not every one. The data hold roughly 98,000 clones, with approximately 83% observed a single time. This sample comprised peripheral blood, obtained from a patient treated with radiotherapy plus ipilimumab. The source is a human donor with non-small cell lung cancer that progressed on radiotherapy plus ipilimumab.

V usage is TRBV6-5 and J usage is TRBJ2-5, with TRBD2 identical over 7 bases. Looked up from germline, CDR1 is MNHEY and CDR2 is SVGAGI. The CDR3 covers 13 residues. Trimming took 7 bases from V and 2 from J; bases not matched to a gene: 4. CDR3 amino acids: CASKWGGQETQYF. CDR3 coding DNA: TGTGCCAGCAAATGGGGGGGACAAGAGACCCAGTACTTC.

The gene calls are TRBV7-2 and TRBJ1-5, with no clear D. There are 16 residues in the CDR3. From germline, CDR1 is SGHTA and CDR2 FQGNSA. The germline V and J ends were trimmed by 3 bases and 1 base, with 13 bases remaining between them. The CDR3: CASSFWPSRSNQPQHF. The CDR3 nucleotides are TGTGCCAGCAGCTTCTGGCCTTCTAGGAGCAATCAGCCCCAGCATTTT.

This chain joins TRBV6-5 and TRBJ1-3; 8 bases fit TRBD1. Germline V gene lookup returns CDR1 MNHEY and CDR2 SVGAGI. The CDR3 loop spans 14 amino acids. V lost 6 bases and J lost 3; bases outside the gene matches: 4. This CDR3 reads CASRSGTGGNTIYF. The CDR3 DNA sequence: TGTGCCAGCAGGTCTGGGACAGGTGGAAACACCATATATTTT.

The J gene is TRBJ2-1, the V gene TRBV5-4; 9 bases align to TRBD2. Germline V gene lookup returns CDR1 SGHNT and CDR2 YYREEE (reference sequence). The junction had 8 bases not matched to a gene; V was cut back by 0 bases and J by 4 bases. The CDR3 runs to 17 residues. The CDR3 bases are TGTGCCAGCAGCTTGGGCGGGCCTAGCGGGACTTACAATGAGCAGTTCTTC. Protein: CASSLGGPSGTYNEQFF.

The sample holds one count of this clone. The chain joins TRBV5-5 to TRBJ2-5; 7 bases are a match to TRBD1. Germline CDR1 and CDR2: SGHKS and YYEKEE (reference sequence). Trimming at V came to 1 base and at J to 3 bases, leaving 6 bases not matched to a gene. The CDR3 covers 15 residues. This chain's CDR3 is CASSLKGAPEETQYF. For the CDR3, the DNA is TGTGCCAGCAGCTTGAAGGGGGCGCCTGAAGAGACCCAGTACTTC. Supplemented by reference TRBV5-5 and TRBJ2-5, the full variable domain reads DAGVTQSPTHLIKTRGQQVTLRCSPISGHKSVSWYQQVLGQGPQFIFQYYEKEERGRGNFPDRFSARQFPNYSSELNVNALLLGDSALYLCASSLKGAPEETQYFGPGTRLLVL.

This rearrangement joins TRBV27 to TRBJ1-4, with a tentative D call TRBD1 (5 bases). Trimming removed 2 bases from V and 1 base from J, with 8 bases in between. CDR1 MNHEY and CDR2 SMNVEV come from the germline V gene (reference sequence). This CDR3 spans 15 amino acids. CDR3 protein: CASSLIGGTNEKLFF. Written as DNA, the CDR3 is TGTGCCAGCAGTTTAATCGGGGGAACTAATGAAAAACTGTTTTTT.

The rearrangement uses TRBV7-6 and TRBJ1-1; the match to TRBD1 covers 7 bases. The CDR3 sequence is 17 residues long. The V gene's germline CDR1 is SGHVS and CDR2 FNYEAQ. V was clipped by 2 bases and J by 0 bases; unmatched bases: 9. The CDR3 DNA sequence: TGTGCCAGCAGCTTAAAGGCGACAGGGACGTTGAACACTGAAGCTTTCTTT. This sequence encodes CASSLKATGTLNTEAFF.

The rearrangement links TRBV7-9 to TRBJ2-5, with 7 bases aligning to TRBD2. The CDR3 runs to 14 residues. Germline V lookup: CDR1 SEHNR, CDR2 FQNEAQ (reference sequence). V gave up 6 bases and J gave up 5 bases; unmatched junction bases: 9. CDR3: CASSRGLGWETQYF. CDR3 sequence (DNA): TGTGCCAGCAGTCGCGGACTAGGATGGGAGACCCAGTACTTC.

The chain is built from TRBV9 and TRBJ2-7; possible D gene TRBD2, 6 bases. Trimming cost V 4 bases and J 2 bases, with 19 bases left between them. Germline assignment: CDR1 SGDLS and CDR2 YYNGEE. The length of the CDR3 is 16 residues. The CDR3, as DNA: TGTGCCAGCAGCCCCCGAGTGGCGGGATCCCCCTACGAGCAGTACTTC. Its translation is CASSPRVAGSPYEQYF.

The V gene is TRBV10-1, the J gene TRBJ1-2; possible D gene TRBD1, 6 bases. The germline CDR1 and CDR2 sequences are WNHNN and SYGVQD (reference sequence). The CDR3 extends over 17 amino acids. With 5 bases removed from V and 3 bases from J, the gap between germline ends came to 22 bases. The CDR3: CASSLRQGLFIHYGYTF. DNA for the CDR3: TGCGCCAGCAGTCTCCGTCAGGGGCTCTTTATACACTATGGCTACACCTTC.

The gene calls are TRBV9 and TRBJ1-3; D gene uncertain. This CDR3 region has 16 residues. Trimming removed 3 bases at V and 0 bases at J, with 13 bases between. Germline V CDR1 and CDR2: SGDLS, YYNGEE. The CDR3 sequence is CASSAHTESSGNTIYF. In nucleotides, the CDR3 is TGTGCCAGCAGCGCCCATACAGAGAGCTCTGGAAACACCATATATTTT.

The chain links TRBV7-9 to TRBJ2-6, with 10 bases lining up with TRBD1. V shed 6 bases and J 10 bases; nucleotides not matched to a gene: 6. The germline CDR1 and CDR2 sequences are SEHNR and FQNEAQ (reference sequence). The CDR3 runs 14 residues. The CDR3 sequence is CASRPPGQGNVLTF. CDR3 DNA sequence: TGTGCCAGCAGGCCACCGGGACAGGGGAACGTCCTGACTTTC.